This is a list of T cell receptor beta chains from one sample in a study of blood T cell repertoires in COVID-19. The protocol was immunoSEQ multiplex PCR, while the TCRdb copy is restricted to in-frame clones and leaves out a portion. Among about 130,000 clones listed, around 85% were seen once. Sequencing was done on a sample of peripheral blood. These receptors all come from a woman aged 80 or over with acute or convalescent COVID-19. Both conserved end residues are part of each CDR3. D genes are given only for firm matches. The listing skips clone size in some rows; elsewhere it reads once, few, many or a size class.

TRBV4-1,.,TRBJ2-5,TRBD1,CASSQDRQGWETQYF,TGCGCCAGCAGCCAAGATCGACAGGGCTGGGAGACCCAGTACTTC
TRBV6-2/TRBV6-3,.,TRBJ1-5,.,CASSPSGGTGQPQHF,TGTGCCAGCAGTCCAAGCGGGGGGACTGGGCAGCCCCAGCATTTT
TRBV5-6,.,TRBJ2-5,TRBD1,CASSLMTGQGWSETQYF,TGTGCCAGCAGCTTAATGACTGGACAGGGATGGTCGGAGACCCAGTACTTC
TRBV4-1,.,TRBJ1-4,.,CASSQKRDNEKLFF,TGCGCCAGCAGCCAAAAGCGGGACAATGAAAAACTGTTTTTT
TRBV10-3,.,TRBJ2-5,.,CAIRGAGAQYF,TGTGCCATCCGGGGGGCCGGGGCCCAGTACTTC
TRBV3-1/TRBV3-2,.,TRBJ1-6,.,CASSPGLGIPLHF,TGTGCCAGCAGCCCTGGCCTCGGGATACCCCTCCACTTT
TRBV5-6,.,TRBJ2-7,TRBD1,CASTRDYGTGGHHEQYF,TGTGCCAGCACCCGAGACTACGGGACAGGGGGCCACCACGAGCAGTACTTC
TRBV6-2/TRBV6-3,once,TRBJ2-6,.,CASSQQGSGANVLTF,TGTGCCAGCAGCCAACAGGGCTCTGGGGCCAACGTCCTGACTTTC
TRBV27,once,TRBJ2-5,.,CASSPLTGTRESKETQYF,TGTGCCAGCAGTCCGCTAACAGGGACACGGGAATCAAAAGAGACCCAGTACTTC
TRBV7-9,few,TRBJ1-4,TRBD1,CASSPTGGDSKLFF,TGTGCCAGCAGTCCTACAGGGGGCGATTCGAAACTGTTTTTT
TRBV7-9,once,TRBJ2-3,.,CASSPSAFLGASSTDTQYF,TGTGCCAGCAGCCCCTCTGCTTTCCTGGGCGCCTCTAGCACAGATACGCAGTATTTT
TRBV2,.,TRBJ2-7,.,CASKREQLSYEQYF,TGTGCCAGCAAGAGGGAACAGCTCTCCTACGAGCAGTACTTC
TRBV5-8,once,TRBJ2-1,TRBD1,CASSLVLFVGQSSYNEQFF,TGTGCCAGCAGCTTGGTTTTGTTCGTGGGACAGAGCTCCTACAATGAGCAGTTCTTC
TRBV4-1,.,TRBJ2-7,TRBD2,CASSQDPAGGRQQYF,TGCGCCAGCAGCCAAGACCCAGCGGGGGGGCGGCAACAGTACTTC
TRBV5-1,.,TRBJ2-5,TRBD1,CASSLAGTGETQYF,TGCGCCAGCAGCTTAGCCGGGACAGGGGAGACCCAGTACTTC
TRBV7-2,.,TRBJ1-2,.,CASSLGGGTPIGYTF,TGTGCCAGCAGCTTAGGGGGGGGAACCCCTATTGGCTACACCTTC
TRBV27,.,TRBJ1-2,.,CASRGALLANYGYTF,TGTGCCAGCAGAGGGGCCTTGTTAGCTAACTATGGCTACACCTTC
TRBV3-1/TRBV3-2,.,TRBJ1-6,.,CASSQAPSPLHF,TGTGCCAGCAGCCAAGCTCCCTCACCCCTCCACTTT
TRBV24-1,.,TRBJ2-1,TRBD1,CATSDDRGDEQFF,TGTGCCACCAGTGATGACAGGGGTGATGAGCAGTTCTTC
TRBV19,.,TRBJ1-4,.,CASRTRTGQGEKLFF,TGTGCCAGTAGAACCCGAACAGGGCAAGGGGAAAAACTGTTTTTT
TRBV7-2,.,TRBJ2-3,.,CASSLDQVPQYF,TGTGCCAGCAGCTTAGACCAGGTTCCGCAGTATTTT
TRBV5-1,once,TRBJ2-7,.,CASSSTGAYEQYF,TGCGCCAGCAGCTCGACAGGAGCCTACGAGCAGTACTTC
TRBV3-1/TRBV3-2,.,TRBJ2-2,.,CASSQGGGAGELFF,TGTGCCAGCAGCCAGGGAGGAGGGGCCGGGGAGCTGTTTTTT
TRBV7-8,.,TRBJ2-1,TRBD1,CASSFRTGEGNEQFF,TGTGCCAGCAGCTTTCGGACAGGGGAAGGGAATGAGCAGTTCTTC
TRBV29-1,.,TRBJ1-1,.,CSVSLLVGTEAFF,TGCAGCGTTTCTTTACTAGTGGGCACTGAAGCTTTCTTT
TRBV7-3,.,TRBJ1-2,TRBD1,CASSFDSGTEYTF,TGTGCCAGCAGCTTCGATTCAGGGACAGAGTACACCTTC
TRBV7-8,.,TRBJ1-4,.,CASSLARVANEKLFF,TGTGCCAGCAGCCTGGCCCGGGTCGCTAATGAAAAACTGTTTTTT
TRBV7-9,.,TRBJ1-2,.,CASSLGAGQGGYTF,TGTGCCAGCAGCTTAGGCGCAGGCCAGGGGGGCTACACCTTC
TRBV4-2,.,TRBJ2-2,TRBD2,CASSLRTGTTNTGELFF,TGTGCCAGCAGCCTCAGGACCGGGACTACGAACACCGGGGAGCTGTTTTTT
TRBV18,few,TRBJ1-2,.,CASSPGQVDGYTF,TGTGCCAGCTCACCGGGCCAGGTTGATGGCTACACCTTC
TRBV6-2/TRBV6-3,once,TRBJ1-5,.,CASSYSGGNSNQPQHF,TGTGCCAGCAGTTACTCAGGGGGAAATAGCAATCAGCCCCAGCATTTT
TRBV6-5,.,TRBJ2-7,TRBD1,CAISTGAHEQYF,TGTGCCATTTCGACAGGGGCCCACGAGCAGTACTTC
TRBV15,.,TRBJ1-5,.,CATSRVRYSNQPQHF,TGTGCCACCAGCAGAGTCAGGTATAGCAATCAGCCCCAGCATTTT
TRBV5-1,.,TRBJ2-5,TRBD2,CASSVGLAGGEETQYF,TGCGCCAGCAGCGTCGGTCTAGCGGGGGGCGAAGAGACCCAGTACTTC
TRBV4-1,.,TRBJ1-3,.,CASGGGIPGFSGNTIYF,TGCGCCAGTGGGGGGGGAATCCCGGGATTCTCTGGAAACACCATATATTTT
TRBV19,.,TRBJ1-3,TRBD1,CASRQALGQVHGNTIYF,TGTGCCAGTAGGCAAGCCCTCGGACAGGTACACGGAAACACCATATATTTT
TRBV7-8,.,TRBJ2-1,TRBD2,CASSLGTSYEQFF,TGTGCCAGCAGCTTAGGGACTAGCTATGAGCAGTTCTTC